The 17 T cell receptor beta chains below come from one sample, sequenced in a study of blood T cells in healthy people across ages. A J-beta primer mix and a sample-barcoded 5' primer were used in a second PCR of about 7 to 12 cycles. MiXCR, applied by TCRdb to the 5' RACE reads, yields one record per CDR3 protein. Of approximately 880,000 distinct CDR3 sequences in the sample, around 48% are singletons; the top ten hold under 15%. Sequencing used blood. The receptors stem from a man younger than 40 in good health.

This clonotype was observed a few times. The chain combines TRBV4-3 with TRBJ2-1; D ambiguous. The CDR3 has 17 amino acids. V was pared by 1 base and J by 0 bases, with 13 bases between. The germline V gene has CDR1 LGHNA and CDR2 YSLEER. CDR3 loop: CASSQGYYQSSYNEQFF. The CDR3 DNA is TGCGCCAGCAGCCAAGGGTACTACCAGAGCTCCTACAATGAGCAGTTCTTC.

CDR3 nucleotides: TGCGCCAGCAGCTCGGGACATCTCTCCTACGAGCAGTACTTC. It yields the protein CASSSGHLSYEQYF. The chain recombines TRBV5-1 with TRBJ2-7, with D perhaps matching TRBD1 (6 bases). The CDR3 is 14 residues long. The V gene's germline CDR1 is SGHRS and CDR2 YFSETQ. Trimming left V 3 bases short and J 0 bases short, with 10 bases between.

V gene TRBV7-2 combines with J gene TRBJ2-3; TRBD2 aligns across 12 bases. The germline V gene has CDR1 SGHTA and CDR2 FQGNSA. CDR3 size: 20 residues. V shed 2 bases and J 3 bases; nucleotides not matched to a gene: 15. The CDR3 reads CASSLWGLAGAQTSTDTQYF. The CDR3 coding sequence is TGTGCCAGCAGCTTATGGGGACTAGCGGGTGCCCAAACCTCGACAGATACGCAGTATTTT. The full variable domain, completed using reference TRBV7-2 and TRBJ2-3, is GAGVSQSPSNKVTEKGKDVELRCDPISGHTALYWYRQSLGQGLEFLIYFQGNSAPDKSGLPSDRFSAERTGGSVSTLTIQRTQQEDSAVYLCASSLWGLAGAQTSTDTQYFGPGTRLTVL.

This chain connects TRBV5-1 to TRBJ2-5; tentatively, D is TRBD2 (6 bases). The germline V and J ends were trimmed by 4 bases and 7 bases, with 20 bases remaining between them. The CDR3 has 15 residues. CDR1 is SGHRS and CDR2 is YFSETQ in the germline V gene. CDR3 in amino acids: CASSQRDFTRTTQYF. CDR3 bases: TGCGCCAGCAGCCAGAGGGACTTCACACGGACGACCCAGTACTTC.

This clonotype was found a few times. This rearrangement joins TRBV4-3 to TRBJ1-6; D call uncertain. The germline V and J ends were trimmed by 0 bases and 7 bases, with 13 bases remaining between them. Germline loops: CDR1 LGHNA, CDR2 YSLEER. The CDR3 extends over 16 amino acids. CDR3 in DNA: TGCGCCAGCAGCCAAGACATTACGACGGGGAATTCACCCCTCCACTTT. Its protein product is CASSQDITTGNSPLHF.

The CDR3 coding sequence is TGTGCCTGGGCTAACTATGGCTACACCTTC. This sequence encodes CAWANYGYTF. The V call is TRBV30, the J call TRBJ1-2; D gene unclear. CDR1 GTSNPN and CDR2 SVGIG come from the germline V gene (reference sequence). CDR3 length: 10 amino acids. The ends were cut back, 5 bases at V and 0 bases at J, with 1 base in the middle. The complete variable domain, with remaining parts taken from reference TRBV30 and TRBJ1-2, reads SQTIHQWPATLVQPVGSPLSLECTVEGTSNPNLYWYRQAAGRGLQLLFYSVGIGQISSEVPQNLSASRPQDRQFILSSKKLLLSDSGFYLCAWANYGYTFGSGTRLTVV.

The CDR3 reads CASSQDLQAKSTDTQYF. The CDR3 coding sequence is TGTGCCAGCAGCCAAGATCTCCAGGCCAAATCCACAGATACGCAGTATTTT. The chain recombines TRBV14 with TRBJ2-3, with D unclear. Germline V gene lookup returns CDR1 SGHDN and CDR2 FVKESK. V was trimmed by 0 bases and J by 2 bases, leaving 15 bases between them. This CDR3 has 17 amino acids.

V usage is TRBV12-3 or TRBV12-4 and J usage is TRBJ1-1; TRBD1 matches at 10 bases. The CDR3 runs to 14 residues. V was clipped by 5 bases and J by 3 bases; unmatched bases: 3. The CDR3 loop is CASSGTGDHTEAFF. The CDR3 coding sequence is TGTGCCAGCAGTGGGACAGGGGATCACACTGAAGCTTTCTTT.

In this sample, this clonotype turned up a few times. The rearrangement uses TRBV27 and TRBJ2-7; 8 bases are a match to TRBD2. The CDR3 loop spans 14 amino acids. Germline V gene data show CDR1 as MNHEY and CDR2 as SMNVEV (reference sequence). V lost 6 bases to trimming and J lost 0 bases; unmatched junction nucleotides: 4. CDR3 DNA sequence: TGTGCCAGCAGATGGACTAGCAGCTCCTACGAGCAGTACTTC. This gives the protein CASRWTSSSYEQYF.

The chain has TRBV5-1 and TRBJ1-1; D uncertain. The germline V gene encodes CDR1 SGHRS and CDR2 YFSETQ. Deletions cut 6 bases from V and 0 bases from J, with 12 bases between. The CDR3 contains 14 residues. CDR3 nucleotides: TGCGCCAGCACCTCGGAGGCGATGAACACTGAAGCTTTCTTT. Amino acid sequence: CASTSEAMNTEAFF. Full variable domain (rest looked up from reference TRBV5-1 and TRBJ1-1): KAGVTQTPRYLIKTRGQQVTLSCSPISGHRSVSWYQQTPGQGLQFLFEYFSETQRNKGNFPGRFSGRQFSNSRSEMNVSTLELGDSALYLCASTSEAMNTEAFFGQGTRLTVV.

J is TRBJ2-7 and V is TRBV20-1; D is unclear. CDR1 is DFQATT, CDR2 SNEGSKA, per germline (reference sequence). The germline V and J ends were trimmed by 1 base and 2 bases, with 6 bases remaining between them. CDR3 length: 12 residues. For the CDR3, the DNA is TGCAGTGCTAGAGGATTAACCTACGAGCAGTACTTC. It codes for CSARGLTYEQYF.

In its sample, this clonotype was seen once. This chain connects TRBV7-8 to TRBJ2-1; D is unresolved. The J call could be wrong; TRBJ2-7 is a better fit for the DNA end. Germline CDR1 SGHVS, CDR2 FQNEAQ. The CDR3 length is 15 residues. The CDR3 nucleotides read TGTGCCAGCAGCTTAGTGAGCCGGAACTCCTACGAGCAGTACTTC. Translated, it gives CASSLVSRNSYEQYF.

This clonotype showed up just a few times. The rearrangement joins TRBV7-2 to TRBJ2-1; 7 bases are shared with TRBD2. Looked up from germline, CDR1 is SGHTA and CDR2 is FQGNSA. V trimming: 1 base; J trimming: 4 bases; junction bases outside the gene matches: 7. The CDR3 contains 16 residues. The CDR3 region is CASSLVTGLTYNEQFF. The CDR3, as DNA: TGTGCCAGCAGCTTAGTTACGGGACTAACTTACAATGAGCAGTTCTTC.

A few counts support this clonotype. The CDR3 reads CASSARDRGAYEQYF. In nucleotides, the CDR3 is TGTGCCAGCAGCGCGCGGGACAGGGGAGCCTACGAGCAGTACTTC. The chain employs TRBV5-6 and TRBJ2-7, with 10 positions matching TRBD1. The CDR3 totals 15 residues. The trim removed 4 bases at V and 2 bases at J, leaving 6 bases unmatched. Germline CDR1 SGHDT, CDR2 YYEEEE.

The rearrangement joins TRBV4-2 to TRBJ2-1, with D possibly being TRBD2 (5 bases). The V gene lost 0 bases and the J gene lost 3 bases, with 9 bases spanning the gap. CDR1 and CDR2 from the germline V gene are LGHNA and YNFKEQ. The CDR3 has 15 residues. The CDR3 region is CASSQDRTDYNEQFF. CDR3 sequence (DNA): TGTGCCAGCAGCCAAGATAGGACTGACTACAATGAGCAGTTCTTC.

This clonotype was seen a handful of times. The chain joins TRBV11-2 to TRBJ2-3, with D possibly TRBD2 on 6 matching bases. The CDR3 loop spans 14 amino acids. The V and J ends lost 5 bases and 8 bases respectively, with 17 bases between them. CDR1 is SGHAT, CDR2 FQNNGV, per germline. CDR3 bases: TGTGCCAGCAGCCTCAACCGACTAGTCGGTACGCAGTATTTT. Its translation: CASSLNRLVGTQYF.

This clonotype has only a few counts. This may arise from a read error, as a much more abundant clone is one base away. The chain combines TRBV7-2 with TRBJ2-1, with D possibly matching TRBD2 (6 bases). This CDR3 spans 17 amino acids. CDR1 SGHTA and CDR2 FQGNSA come from the germline V gene. V lost 2 bases to trimming and J lost 0 bases, with 14 bases between them. CDR3 sequence reads: CASSLTLRGVSYNEQFF. CDR3 in DNA: TGTGCCAGCAGCTTAACACTGCGGGGCGTCTCCTACAATGAGCAGTTCTTC.